This T cell receptor (beta chain) came from a study of regulatory T cells in long-lasting Graves disease. On the study more broadly: Antithyroid drugs had been given to newly diagnosed Graves' patients for under 3 months.

Construction of the TCR beta libraries employed iRepertoire HTBI primers in conjunction with Arm-PCR of CDR3 regions. TCRdb re-derived calls from the multiplex PCR reads in MiXCR, one entry per CDR3 protein. The sample holds roughly 250,000 distinct CDR3 sequences, about 18% seen once. Sample time point: newly diagnosed GD, antithyroid drugs for less than 3 months. RNA extracted from PBMCs served as the sequencing template. American Thyroid Association guidelines were used to diagnose Graves' disease. CDR3 length: 11 amino acids. The V end lost 8 bases, the J end lost 3 bases, and 6 bases lay between the germline ends. In germline, CDR1 is MGHRA, CDR2 YSYEKL. The sample was also reused in another study, on T cells in Graves' hyperthyroidism and ophthalmopathy.

The chain carries TRBV4-1 and TRBJ2-3; D unclear. Here the sequenced sample was peripheral blood mononuclear cells (PBMCs), taken at new diagnosis, from a patient treated with antithyroid drugs. The receptor comes from a woman in her 30s with Graves disease. Written as DNA, the CDR3 is TGCGCCAGCCAACAAACAGATACGCAGTATTTT. It yields the protein CASQQTDTQYF.